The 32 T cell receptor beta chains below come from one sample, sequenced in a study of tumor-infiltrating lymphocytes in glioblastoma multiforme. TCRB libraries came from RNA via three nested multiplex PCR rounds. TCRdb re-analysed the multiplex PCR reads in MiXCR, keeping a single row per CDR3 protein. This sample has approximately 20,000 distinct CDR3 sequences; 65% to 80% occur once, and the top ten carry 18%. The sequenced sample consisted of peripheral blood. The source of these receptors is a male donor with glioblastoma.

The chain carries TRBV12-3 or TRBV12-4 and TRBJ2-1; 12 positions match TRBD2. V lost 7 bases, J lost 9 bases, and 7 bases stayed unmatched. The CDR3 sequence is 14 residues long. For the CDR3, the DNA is TGTGCCAGCACCATACTAGCGGGGGGAAGTGAGCAGTTCTTC. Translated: CASTILAGGSEQFF.

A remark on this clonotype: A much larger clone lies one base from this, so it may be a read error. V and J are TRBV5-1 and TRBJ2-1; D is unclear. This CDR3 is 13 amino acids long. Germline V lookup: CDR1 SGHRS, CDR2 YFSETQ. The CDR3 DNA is TGCGCCTGCAGGTCGCGGAGCCCTTTAGAGCAGTTCTTC. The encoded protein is CACRSRSPLEQFF.

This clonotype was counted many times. The chain's CDR3 is CSVGIRQTYGYTF. The CDR3 nucleotides are TGCAGCGTTGGGATTCGGCAAACCTATGGCTACACCTTC. V and J are TRBV29-1 and TRBJ1-2; D call uncertain. Trimming cost V 4 bases and J 4 bases, with 13 bases left between them. CDR1 and CDR2 from the germline V gene are SQVTM and ANQGSEA. The CDR3 contains 13 residues.

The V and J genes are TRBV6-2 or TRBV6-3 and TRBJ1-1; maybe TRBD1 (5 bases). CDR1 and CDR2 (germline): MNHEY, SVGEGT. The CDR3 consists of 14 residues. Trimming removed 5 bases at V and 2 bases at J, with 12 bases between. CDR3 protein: CASSIQGGNTEAFF. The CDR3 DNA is TGTGCCAGCAGTATCCAGGGAGGCAACACTGAAGCTTTCTTT.

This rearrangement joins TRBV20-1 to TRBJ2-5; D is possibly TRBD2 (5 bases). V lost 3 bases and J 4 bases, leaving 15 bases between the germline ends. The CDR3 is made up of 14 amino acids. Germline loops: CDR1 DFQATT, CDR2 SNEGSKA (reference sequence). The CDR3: CSARDSGWRETQYF. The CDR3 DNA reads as TGCAGTGCTAGGGACTCGGGATGGCGAGAGACCCAGTACTTC.

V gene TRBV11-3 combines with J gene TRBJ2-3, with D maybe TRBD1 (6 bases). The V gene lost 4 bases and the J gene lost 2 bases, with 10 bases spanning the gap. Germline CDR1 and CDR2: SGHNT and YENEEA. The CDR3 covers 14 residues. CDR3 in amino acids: CASSSRTATDTQYF. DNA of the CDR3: TGTGCCAGCAGCTCTCGGACAGCCACAGATACGCAGTATTTT.

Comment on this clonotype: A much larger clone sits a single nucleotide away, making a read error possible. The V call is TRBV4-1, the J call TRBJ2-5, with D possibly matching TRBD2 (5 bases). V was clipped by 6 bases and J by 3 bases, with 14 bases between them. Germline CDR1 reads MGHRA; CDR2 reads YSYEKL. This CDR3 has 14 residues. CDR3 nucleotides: TGCGCCAGCAGGGACTCAAAAACCAAAGAGACCCAGTACTTC. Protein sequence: CASRDSKTKETQYF.

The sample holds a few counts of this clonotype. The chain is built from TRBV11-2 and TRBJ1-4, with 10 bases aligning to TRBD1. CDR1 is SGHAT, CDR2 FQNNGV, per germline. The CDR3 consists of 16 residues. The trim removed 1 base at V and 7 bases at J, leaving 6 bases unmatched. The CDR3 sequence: CASSLVPGQGSEKLFF. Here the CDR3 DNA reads TGTGCCAGCAGCTTAGTTCCGGGACAGGGGAGTGAAAAACTGTTTTTT.

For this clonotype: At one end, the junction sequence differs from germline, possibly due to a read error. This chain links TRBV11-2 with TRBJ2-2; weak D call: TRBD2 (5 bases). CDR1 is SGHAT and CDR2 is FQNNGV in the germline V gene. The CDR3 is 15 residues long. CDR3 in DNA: TGTGCCAGCAGCCCAGCCTTGGTGGGAACCGGGAAGCTGTTTTTT. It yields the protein CASSPALVGTGKLFF.

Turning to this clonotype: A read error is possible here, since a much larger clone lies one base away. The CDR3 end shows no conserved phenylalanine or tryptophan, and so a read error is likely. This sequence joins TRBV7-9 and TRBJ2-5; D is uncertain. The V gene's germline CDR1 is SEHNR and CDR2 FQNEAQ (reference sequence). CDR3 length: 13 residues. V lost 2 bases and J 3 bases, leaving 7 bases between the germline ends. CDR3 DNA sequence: TGTGCCAGCAGCTTAACGGTTGAAGAGACCCAGTACTGC. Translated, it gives CASSLTVEETQYC.

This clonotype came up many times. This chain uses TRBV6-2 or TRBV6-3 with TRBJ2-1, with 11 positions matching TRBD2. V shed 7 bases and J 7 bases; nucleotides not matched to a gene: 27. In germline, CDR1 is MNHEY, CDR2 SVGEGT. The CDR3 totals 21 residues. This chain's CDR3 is CASNSVVRPVSSGRTRNEQFF. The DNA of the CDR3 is TGTGCCAGCAATTCAGTCGTACGACCCGTTTCTAGCGGGAGGACGAGGAATGAGCAGTTCTTC.

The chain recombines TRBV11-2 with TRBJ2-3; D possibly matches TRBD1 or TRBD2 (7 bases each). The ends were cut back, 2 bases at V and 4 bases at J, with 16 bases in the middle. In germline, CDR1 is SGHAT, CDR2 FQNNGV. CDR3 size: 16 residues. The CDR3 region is CASSLQGGAPSDTQYF. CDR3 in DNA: TGTGCCAGCAGCTTACAGGGGGGGGCGCCTTCAGATACGCAGTATTTT.

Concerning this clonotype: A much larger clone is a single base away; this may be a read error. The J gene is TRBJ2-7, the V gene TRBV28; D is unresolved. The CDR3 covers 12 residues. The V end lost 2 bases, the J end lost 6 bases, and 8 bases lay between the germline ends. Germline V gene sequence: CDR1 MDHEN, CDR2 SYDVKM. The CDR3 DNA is TGTGCCAGCAGTTTAGAAATTTGCGAGCAGTACTTC. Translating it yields CASSLEICEQYF. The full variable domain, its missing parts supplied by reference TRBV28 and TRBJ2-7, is DVKVTQSSRYLVKRTGEKVFLECVQDMDHENMFWYRQDPGLGLRLIYFSYDVKMKEKGDIPEGYSVSREKKERFSLILESASTNQTSMYLCASSLEICEQYFGPGTRLTVT.

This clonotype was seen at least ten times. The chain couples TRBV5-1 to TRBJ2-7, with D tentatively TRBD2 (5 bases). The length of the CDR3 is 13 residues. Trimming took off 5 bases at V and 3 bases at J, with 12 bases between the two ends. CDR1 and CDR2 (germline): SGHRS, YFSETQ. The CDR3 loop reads CASSRTLNYEQYF. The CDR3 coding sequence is TGCGCCAGCAGTAGGACTCTTAACTACGAGCAGTACTTC.

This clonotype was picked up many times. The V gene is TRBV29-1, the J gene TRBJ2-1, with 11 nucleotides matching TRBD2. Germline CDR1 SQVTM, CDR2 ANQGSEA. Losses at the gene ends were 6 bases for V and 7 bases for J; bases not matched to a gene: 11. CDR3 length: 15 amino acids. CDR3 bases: TGCAGCGTGACATTAGCGGGAGGGCCTGTAAATGAGCAGTTCTTC. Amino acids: CSVTLAGGPVNEQFF.

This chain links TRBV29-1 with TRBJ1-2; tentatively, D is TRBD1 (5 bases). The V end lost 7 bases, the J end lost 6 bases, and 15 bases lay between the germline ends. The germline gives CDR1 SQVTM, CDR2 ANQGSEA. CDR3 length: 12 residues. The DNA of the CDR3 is TGCAGCGCCGCGGAGGGGACGGATGGCTACACCTTC. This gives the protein CSAAEGTDGYTF.

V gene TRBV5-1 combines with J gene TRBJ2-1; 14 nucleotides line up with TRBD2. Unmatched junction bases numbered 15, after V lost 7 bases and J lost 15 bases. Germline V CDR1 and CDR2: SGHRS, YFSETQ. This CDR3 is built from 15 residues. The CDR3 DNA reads TGCGCCAGCTGCCAGACTAGCGGGAGGGCCCCCGGGCTGTTCTTC. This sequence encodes CASCQTSGRAPGLFF.

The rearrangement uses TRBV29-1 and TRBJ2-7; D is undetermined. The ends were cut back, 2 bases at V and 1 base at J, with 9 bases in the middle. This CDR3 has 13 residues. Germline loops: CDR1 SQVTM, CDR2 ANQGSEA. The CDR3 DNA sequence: TGCAGCGTTGAACGTGGTGGGTCCTACGAGCAGTACTTC. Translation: CSVERGGSYEQYF.

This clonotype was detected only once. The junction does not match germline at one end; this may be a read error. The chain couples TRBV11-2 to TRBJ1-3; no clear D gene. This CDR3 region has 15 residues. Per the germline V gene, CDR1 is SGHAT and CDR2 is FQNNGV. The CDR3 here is CASRLATYSGNTIYF. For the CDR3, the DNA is TGTGCCAGCAGATTAGCCACCTACTCTGGAAACACTATATATTTT.

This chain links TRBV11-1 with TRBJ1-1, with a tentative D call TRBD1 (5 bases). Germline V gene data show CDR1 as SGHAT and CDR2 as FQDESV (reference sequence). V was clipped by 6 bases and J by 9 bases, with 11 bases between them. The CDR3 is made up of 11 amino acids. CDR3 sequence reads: CASRRDRKAFF. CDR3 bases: TGTGCCAGCAGGCGGGACCGAAAAGCTTTCTTT.

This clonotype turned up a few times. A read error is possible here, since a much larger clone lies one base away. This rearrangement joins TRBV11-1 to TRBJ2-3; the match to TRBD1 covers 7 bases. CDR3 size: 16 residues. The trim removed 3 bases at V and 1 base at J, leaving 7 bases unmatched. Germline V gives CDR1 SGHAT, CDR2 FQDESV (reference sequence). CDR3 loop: CASSFFGQVGTDTQYF. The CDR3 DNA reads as TGTGCCAGCAGCTTTTTCGGACAGGTAGGCACAGATACGCAGTATTTT.

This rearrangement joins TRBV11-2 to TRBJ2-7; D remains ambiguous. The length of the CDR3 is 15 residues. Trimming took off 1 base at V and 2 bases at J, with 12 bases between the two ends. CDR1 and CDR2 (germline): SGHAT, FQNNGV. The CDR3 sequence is CASSLALSAPYEQYF. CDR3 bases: TGTGCCAGCAGCTTAGCCCTGAGTGCCCCCTACGAGCAGTACTTC.

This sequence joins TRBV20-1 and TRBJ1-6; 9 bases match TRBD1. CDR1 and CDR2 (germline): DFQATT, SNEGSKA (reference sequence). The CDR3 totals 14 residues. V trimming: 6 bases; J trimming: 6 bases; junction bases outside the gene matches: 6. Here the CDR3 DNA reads TGCAGTGCAAGGAAGGGACAGGGTAATTCACCCCTCCACTTT. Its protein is CSARKGQGNSPLHF.

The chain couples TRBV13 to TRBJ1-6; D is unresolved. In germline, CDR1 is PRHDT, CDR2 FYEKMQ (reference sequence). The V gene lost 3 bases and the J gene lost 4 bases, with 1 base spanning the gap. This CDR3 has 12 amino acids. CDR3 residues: CASSFYNSPLHF. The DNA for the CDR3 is TGTGCCAGCAGCTTTTATAATTCACCCCTCCACTTT.

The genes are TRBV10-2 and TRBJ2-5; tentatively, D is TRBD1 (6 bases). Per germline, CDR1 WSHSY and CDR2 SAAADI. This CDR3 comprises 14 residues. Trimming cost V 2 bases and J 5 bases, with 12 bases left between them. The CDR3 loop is CASSENREWETQYF. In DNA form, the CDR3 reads TGCGCCAGCAGTGAGAACAGGGAATGGGAGACCCAGTACTTC.

The CDR3 DNA sequence: TGCGCCAGCAGCCCTAGACAGTCGAACACTGAAGCTTTCTTT. It translates to CASSPRQSNTEAFF. The chain employs TRBV4-1 and TRBJ1-1; tentatively, D is TRBD1 (5 bases). The length of the CDR3 is 14 residues. The V end was cut by 4 bases, the J end by 1 base, with 10 bases between. CDR1 and CDR2 (germline): MGHRA, YSYEKL.

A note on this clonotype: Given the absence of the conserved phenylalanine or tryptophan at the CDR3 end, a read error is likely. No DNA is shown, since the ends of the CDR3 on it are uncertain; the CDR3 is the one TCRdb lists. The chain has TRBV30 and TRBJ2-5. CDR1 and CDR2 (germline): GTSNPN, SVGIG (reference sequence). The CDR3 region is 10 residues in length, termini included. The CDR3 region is CAWSGGTQHL.

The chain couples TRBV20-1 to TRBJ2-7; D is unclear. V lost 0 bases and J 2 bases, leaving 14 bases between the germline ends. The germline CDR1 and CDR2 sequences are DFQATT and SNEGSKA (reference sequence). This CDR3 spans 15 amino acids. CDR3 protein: CSAREGLGVAYEQYF. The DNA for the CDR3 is TGCAGTGCTAGAGAGGGATTGGGTGTGGCCTACGAGCAGTACTTC.

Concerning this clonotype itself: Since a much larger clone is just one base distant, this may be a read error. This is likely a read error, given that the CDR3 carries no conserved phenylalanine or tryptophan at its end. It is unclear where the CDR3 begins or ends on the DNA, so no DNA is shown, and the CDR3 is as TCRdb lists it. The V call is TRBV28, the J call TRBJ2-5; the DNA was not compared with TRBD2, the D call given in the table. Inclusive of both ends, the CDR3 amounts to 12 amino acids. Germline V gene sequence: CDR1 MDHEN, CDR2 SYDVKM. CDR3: CASGSLGETLYL.

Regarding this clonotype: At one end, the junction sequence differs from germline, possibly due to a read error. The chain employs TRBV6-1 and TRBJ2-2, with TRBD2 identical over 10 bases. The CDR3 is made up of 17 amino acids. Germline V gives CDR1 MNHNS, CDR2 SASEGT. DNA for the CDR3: TGTGTCAGCATCTCCAGCCTAGCGGGAGCAGGTGGCGGGGAGCTGTTTTTT. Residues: CVSISSLAGAGGGELFF.

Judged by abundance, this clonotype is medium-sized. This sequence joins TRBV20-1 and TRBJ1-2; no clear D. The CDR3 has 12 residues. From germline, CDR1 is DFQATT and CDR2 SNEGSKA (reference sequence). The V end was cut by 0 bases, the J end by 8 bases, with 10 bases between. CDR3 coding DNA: TGCAGTGCTAGAGATCTGAGGGAAGGCTACACCTTC. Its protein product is CSARDLREGYTF.

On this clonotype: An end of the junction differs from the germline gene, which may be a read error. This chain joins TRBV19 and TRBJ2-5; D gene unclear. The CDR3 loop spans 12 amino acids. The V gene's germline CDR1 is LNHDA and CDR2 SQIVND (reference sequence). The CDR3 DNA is TGTGTCAGTAGTAAGGGATGGGAGACCCAGTACTTC. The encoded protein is CVSSKGWETQYF.